Listed below are T cell receptor beta chains from one sample, sequenced in a study of CD8+ T cells in alopecia areata. Here immunoSEQ multiplex PCR was the method, and the copy in TCRdb shows in-frame clones only, minus some. The sample carries more than 150,000 clones, around 50% recorded once. Sequencing used CD8+ T cells sorted from blood, obtained at week 0. These TCRs come from a human donor with alopecia areata. The CDR3 runs from the conserved cysteine through the conserved F or W. D genes are given only for firm matches. Clone size is shown for a subset of rows, as once, few, many or a class of expanded clone.

>TRBJ1-2|TRBV25-1|-|-
TGTGCCAGCAGTGAAAATAGGGCACGGGGGTATGGCTACACCTTC
CASSENRARGYGYTF
>TRBJ2-7|TRBV11-2|-|-
TGTGCCAGCAGCTTCAACTACGAGCAGTACTTC
CASSFNYEQYF
>TRBJ1-5|TRBV10-2|TRBD1|-
TGCGCCAGCAGTCCCGGGACAGGGAGCAATCAGCCCCAGCATTTT
CASSPGTGSNQPQHF
>TRBJ1-1|TRBV28|-|few
TGTGCCAGCAAGAGATTACCGGGACAAGGCATGAACACTGAAGCTTTCTTT
CASKRLPGQGMNTEAFF
>TRBJ1-5|TRBV28|-|-
TGTGCCAGCAGTCCCCCGGGTCCAGCGAGCAATCAGCCCCAGCATTTT
CASSPPGPASNQPQHF
>TRBJ1-1|TRBV29-1|-|once
TGCAGCGTTGATAGCGGTACTTCGGGGTTGAACACTGAAGCTTTCTTT
CSVDSGTSGLNTEAFF
>TRBJ2-4|TRBV29-1|TRBD2|few
TGCAGCGTTGTAAGGACTAGCGGGGGGGCCCCGGACATTCAGTACTTC
CSVVRTSGGAPDIQYF
>TRBJ2-1|TRBV30|-|-
TGTGCCTGGAGTGCGGCCTACAATGAGCAGTTCTTC
CAWSAAYNEQFF
>TRBJ2-7|TRBV9|-|few
TGTGCCAGCAGCGTAGGTGCTCGGTCCGAGCAGTACTTC
CASSVGARSEQYF
>TRBJ1-1|TRBV5-4|-|-
TGTGCCAGCACGTCAGCAAACACTGAAGCTTTCTTT
CASTSANTEAFF
>TRBJ2-1|TRBV30|TRBD2|-
TGTGCCTGGAGTGGGGGACTAGCGCTGAATGAGCAGTTCTTC
CAWSGGLALNEQFF
>TRBJ2-7|TRBV5-1|-|-
TGCGCCAGCAGCCCAGAGGACTACTACGAGCAGTACTTC
CASSPEDYYEQYF
>TRBJ1-2|TRBV25-1|TRBD1|-
TGTGCCAGCAGTGAAGGGACAGGGAGATCTGGCTACACCTTC
CASSEGTGRSGYTF
>TRBJ1-4|TRBV18|TRBD1|-
TGTGCCAGCTCACCTTCCGGGACAGGGCATACCGTCCGGTCCCGGGAAAAACTGTTTTTT
CASSPSGTGHTVRSREKLFF
>TRBJ2-5|TRBV4-3|-|few
TGCGCCAGCAGCCAAGATAAGCAGGAGACCCAGTACTTC
CASSQDKQETQYF
>TRBJ2-6|TRBV29-1|TRBD1|few
TGCAGCGTGCACCCGGGACAGGGCGCGCCTGGGGCCAACGTCCTGACTTTC
CSVHPGQGAPGANVLTF
>TRBJ2-7|TRBV6-6|-|-
TGTGCCAGCAGTTACTCGGGGGACAAGGCCTACGAGCAGTACTTC
CASSYSGDKAYEQYF
>TRBJ1-2|TRBV11-2|-|few
TGTGCCAGCAGCCGCGCCCGGACGGGGGGCTACACCTTC
CASSRARTGGYTF
>TRBJ1-2|TRBV29-1|TRBD1|-
TGCAGCGCCGCCCCGGGACAGACTAACTATGGCTACACCTTC
CSAAPGQTNYGYTF
>TRBJ1-5|TRBV30|-|-
TGTGCCTGGAGTTCCGGGACCAACGAAGGGGCCCAGCATTTT
CAWSSGTNEGAQHF
>TRBJ1-1|TRBV19|-|-
TGTGCCAGTAGTTGGACAGATACTGAAGCTTTCTTT
CASSWTDTEAFF
>TRBJ2-3|TRBV5-6|-|-
TGTGCCAGCAGCCTGGGGGGTAACGTAGATACGCAGTATTTT
CASSLGGNVDTQYF
>TRBJ1-1|TRBV4-1|-|-
TGCGCCAGCGTACAGGGTGGGCACACTGAAGCTTTCTTT
CASVQGGHTEAFF
>TRBJ2-1|TRBV19|-|-
TGTGCCAGTACAGACGGCTGGAACAATGAGCAGTTCTTC
CASTDGWNNEQFF
>TRBJ1-1|TRBV7-9|-|-
TGTGCCAGCAGCTCGGACACTCACACTGAAGCTTTCTTT
CASSSDTHTEAFF
>TRBJ1-1|TRBV6-6|-|-
TGTGCCAGCACCGCGATGGTGAACACTGAAGCTTTCTTT
CASTAMVNTEAFF
>TRBJ2-7|TRBV5-1|-|once
TGCGCCAGCAGCTTAAATAGGGCCTACGAGCAGTACTTC
CASSLNRAYEQYF
>TRBJ2-6|TRBV30|-|-
TGTGCCTGGAGTGGAGAGCGGGGGGCCAACGTCCTGACTTTC
CAWSGERGANVLTF
>TRBJ2-3|TRBV4-3|-|few
TGCGCCAGCAGCCAAGTCAGGACCACAGATACGCAGTATTTT
CASSQVRTTDTQYF
>TRBJ2-1|TRBV9|-|-
TGTGCCAGCAGCCAAGGGAGTAGCGGCTACAATGAGCAGTTCTTC
CASSQGSSGYNEQFF
>TRBJ1-5|TRBV6-6|TRBD1|-
TGTGCCAGCAGTTACGGGACAGGAGATCAGCCCCAGCATTTT
CASSYGTGDQPQHF
>TRBJ2-1|TRBV27|-|-
TGTGCCAGCAGCACATCGGGACAACCTGAGCAGTTCTTC
CASSTSGQPEQFF
>TRBJ2-7|TRBV27|-|once
TGTGCCAGCAGCCCCAGTAGGGGGGAGAGCTCCTACGAGCAGTACTTC
CASSPSRGESSYEQYF
>TRBJ2-7|TRBV7-9|-|-
TGTGCCAGCACTCACTACAGGGCTAAAAGGAACGAGCAGTACTTC
CASTHYRAKRNEQYF
>TRBJ1-5|TRBV10-2|-|-
TGCGCCAGCAGTAGCCGGTTCAATCAGCCCCAGCATTTT
CASSSRFNQPQHF
>TRBJ2-1|TRBV10-1|-|-
TGCGCCAGCAGTGAGACCGGGAACGCGAATGAGCAGTTCTTC
CASSETGNANEQFF
>TRBJ2-1|TRBV11-2|-|-
TGTGCCAGCAGCTTAGTCAATTGGCATGAGCAGTTCTTC
CASSLVNWHEQFF
>TRBJ2-7|TRBV9|-|-
TGTGCCAGCAGCGAATATGGGGGGCAAGGTTCTGAGCAGTACTTC
CASSEYGGQGSEQYF
>TRBJ2-3|TRBV15|-|-
TGTGCCACCAGCGCGAGAGGGACAACAGGCACAGATACGCAGTATTTT
CATSARGTTGTDTQYF
>TRBJ2-1|TRBV6-6|-|-
TGTGCCAGCAGTTACTCGCAGGGCAATGAGCAGTTCTTC
CASSYSQGNEQFF
>TRBJ1-1|TRBV27|-|few
TGTGCCAGCAGTTTGGGGTATGAGGGGCTTAGAACTGAAGCTTTCTTT
CASSLGYEGLRTEAFF
>TRBJ2-2|TRBV7-8|-|few
TGTGCCAGCAGCTTAGACAGCCCGACCCCAACCGGGGAGCTGTTTTTT
CASSLDSPTPTGELFF
>TRBJ2-6|TRBV9|-|-
TGTGCCAGCAGCCCCGGTTCCGGAGGGGCCAACGTCCTGACTTTC
CASSPGSGGANVLTF